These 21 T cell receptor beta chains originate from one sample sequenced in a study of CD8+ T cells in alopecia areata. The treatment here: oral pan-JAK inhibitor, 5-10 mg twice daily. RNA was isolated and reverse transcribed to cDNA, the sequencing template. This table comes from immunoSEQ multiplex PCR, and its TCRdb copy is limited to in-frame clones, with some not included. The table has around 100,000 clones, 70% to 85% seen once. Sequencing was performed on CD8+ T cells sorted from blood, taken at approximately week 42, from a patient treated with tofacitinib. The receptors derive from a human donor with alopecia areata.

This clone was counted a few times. The CDR3 DNA reads as TGCAGCGTTGAAATTGACTACGAGCAGTACTTC. Protein sequence: CSVEIDYEQYF. The chain links TRBV29-1 to TRBJ2-7; no reliable D call. Looked up from germline, CDR1 is SQVTM and CDR2 is ANQGSEA. V was clipped by 2 bases and J by 3 bases, with 5 bases between them. This CDR3 contains 11 residues.

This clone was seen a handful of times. The CDR3 reads CASSTPDAQNIQYF. For the CDR3, the DNA is TGTGCCAGTAGTACCCCTGACGCGCAAAACATTCAGTACTTC. The chain uses TRBV19 and TRBJ2-4; no reliable D call. CDR3 length equals 14 residues. V was cut by 4 bases and J by 5 bases, with 12 bases left in between. Germline V gene data show CDR1 as LNHDA and CDR2 as SQIVND (reference sequence).

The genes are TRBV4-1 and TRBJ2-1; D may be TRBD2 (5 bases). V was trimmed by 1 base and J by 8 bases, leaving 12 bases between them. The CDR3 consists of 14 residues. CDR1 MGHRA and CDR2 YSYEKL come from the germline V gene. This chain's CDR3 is CASSQALVGDEQFF. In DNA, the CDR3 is TGCGCCAGCAGCCAAGCACTAGTGGGCGATGAGCAGTTCTTC.

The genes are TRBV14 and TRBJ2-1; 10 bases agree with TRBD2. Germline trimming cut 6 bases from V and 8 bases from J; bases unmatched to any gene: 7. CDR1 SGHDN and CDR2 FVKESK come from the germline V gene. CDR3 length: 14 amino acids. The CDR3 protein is CASRKSGGADEQFF. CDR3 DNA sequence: TGTGCCAGCAGGAAGAGCGGGGGGGCCGATGAGCAGTTCTTC.

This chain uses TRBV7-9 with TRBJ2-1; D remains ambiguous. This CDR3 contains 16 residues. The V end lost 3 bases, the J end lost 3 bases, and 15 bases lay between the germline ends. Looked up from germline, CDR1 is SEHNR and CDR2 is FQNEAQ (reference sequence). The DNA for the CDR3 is TGTGCCAGCAGCTTCCCCAGGTCCAAACTCTACAATGAGCAGTTCTTC. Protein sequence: CASSFPRSKLYNEQFF.

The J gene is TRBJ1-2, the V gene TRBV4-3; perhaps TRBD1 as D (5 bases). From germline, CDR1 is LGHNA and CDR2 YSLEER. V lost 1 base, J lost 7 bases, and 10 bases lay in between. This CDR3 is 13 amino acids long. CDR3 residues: CASSQGGTPGYTF. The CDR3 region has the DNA TGCGCCAGCAGCCAAGGGGGGACGCCTGGCTACACCTTC.

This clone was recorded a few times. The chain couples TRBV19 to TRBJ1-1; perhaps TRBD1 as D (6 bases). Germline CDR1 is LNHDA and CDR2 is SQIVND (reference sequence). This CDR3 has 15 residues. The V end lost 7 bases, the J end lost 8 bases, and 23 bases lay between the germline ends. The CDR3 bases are TGTGCCAGTACCGCCCTGGGGGGGGCAGAGGGAGAAGCTTTCTTT. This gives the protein CASTALGGAEGEAFF.

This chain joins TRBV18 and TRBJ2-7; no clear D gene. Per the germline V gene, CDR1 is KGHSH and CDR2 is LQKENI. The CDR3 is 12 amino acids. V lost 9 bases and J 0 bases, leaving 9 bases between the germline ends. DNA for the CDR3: TGTGCCAGTCATGGGGACTCCTACGAGCAGTACTTC. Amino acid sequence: CASHGDSYEQYF.

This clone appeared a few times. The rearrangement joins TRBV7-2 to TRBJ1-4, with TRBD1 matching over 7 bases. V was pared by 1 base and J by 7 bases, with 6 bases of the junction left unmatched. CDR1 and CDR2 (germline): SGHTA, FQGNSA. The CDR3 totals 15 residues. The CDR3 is CASSLGGTETEKLFF. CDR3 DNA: TGTGCCAGCAGCTTAGGTGGGACAGAAACTGAAAAACTGTTTTTT.

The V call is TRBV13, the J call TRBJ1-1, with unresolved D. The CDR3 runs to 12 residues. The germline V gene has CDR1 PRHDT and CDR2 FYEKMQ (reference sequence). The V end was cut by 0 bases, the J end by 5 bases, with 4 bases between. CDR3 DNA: TGTGCCAGCAGCTTAGGGTCGACTGAAGCTTTCTTT. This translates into CASSLGSTEAFF.

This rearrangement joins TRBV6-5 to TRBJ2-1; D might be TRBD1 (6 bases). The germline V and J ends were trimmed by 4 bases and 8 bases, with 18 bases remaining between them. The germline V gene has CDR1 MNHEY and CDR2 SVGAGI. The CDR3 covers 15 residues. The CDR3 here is CASSSPGHGLHEQFF. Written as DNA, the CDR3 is TGTGCCAGCAGTTCGCCGGGACATGGCTTACATGAGCAGTTCTTC.

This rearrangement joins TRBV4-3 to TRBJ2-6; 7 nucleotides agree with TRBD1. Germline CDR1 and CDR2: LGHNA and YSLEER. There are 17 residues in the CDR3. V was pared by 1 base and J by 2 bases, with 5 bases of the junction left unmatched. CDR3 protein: CASSQGGTEPGANVLTF. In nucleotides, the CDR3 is TGCGCCAGCAGCCAAGGAGGGACAGAACCTGGGGCCAACGTCCTGACTTTC.

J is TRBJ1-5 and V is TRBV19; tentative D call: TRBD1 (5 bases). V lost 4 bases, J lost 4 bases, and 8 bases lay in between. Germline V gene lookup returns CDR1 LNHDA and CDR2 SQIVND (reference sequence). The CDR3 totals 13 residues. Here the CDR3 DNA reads TGTGCCAGTAGTAGATCAGGGAATCAGCCCCAGCATTTT. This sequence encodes CASSRSGNQPQHF.

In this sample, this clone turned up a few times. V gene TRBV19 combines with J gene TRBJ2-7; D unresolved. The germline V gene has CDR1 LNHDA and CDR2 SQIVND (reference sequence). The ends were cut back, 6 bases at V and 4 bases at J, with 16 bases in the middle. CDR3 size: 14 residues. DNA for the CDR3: TGTGCCAGTAGGGTAGGGTACGGGCCATACGAGCAGTACTTC. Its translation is CASRVGYGPYEQYF. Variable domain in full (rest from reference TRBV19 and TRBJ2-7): DGGITQSPKYLFRKEGQNVTLSCEQNLNHDAMYWYRQDPGQGLRLIYYSQIVNDFQKGDIAEGYSVSREKKESFPLTVTSAQKNPTAFYLCASRVGYGPYEQYFGPGTRLTVT.

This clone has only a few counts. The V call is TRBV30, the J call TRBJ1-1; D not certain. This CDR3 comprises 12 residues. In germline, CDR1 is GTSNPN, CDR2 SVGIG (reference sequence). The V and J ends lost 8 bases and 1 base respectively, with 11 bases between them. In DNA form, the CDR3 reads TGTGCCCTGGGTACCGAGAACACTGAAGCTTTCTTT. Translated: CALGTENTEAFF.

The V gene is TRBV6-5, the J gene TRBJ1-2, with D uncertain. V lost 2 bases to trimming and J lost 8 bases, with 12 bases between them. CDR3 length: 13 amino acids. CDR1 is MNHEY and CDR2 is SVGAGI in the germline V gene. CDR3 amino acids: CASSYAVEEGYTF. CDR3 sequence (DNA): TGTGCCAGCAGTTACGCCGTTGAGGAGGGCTACACCTTC.

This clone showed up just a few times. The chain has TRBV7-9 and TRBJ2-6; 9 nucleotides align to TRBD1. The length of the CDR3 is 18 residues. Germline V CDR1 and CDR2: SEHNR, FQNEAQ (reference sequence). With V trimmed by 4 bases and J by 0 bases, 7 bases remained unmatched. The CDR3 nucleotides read TGTGCCAGCAGCTCGGGGACAGGGTTTTACTCTGGGGCCAACGTCCTGACTTTC. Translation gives CASSSGTGFYSGANVLTF.

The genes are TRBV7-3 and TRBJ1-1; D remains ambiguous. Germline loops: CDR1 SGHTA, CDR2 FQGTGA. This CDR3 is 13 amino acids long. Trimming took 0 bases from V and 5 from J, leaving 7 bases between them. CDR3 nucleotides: TGTGCCAGCAGCTTAACTGGACGGACTGAAGCTTTCTTT. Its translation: CASSLTGRTEAFF.

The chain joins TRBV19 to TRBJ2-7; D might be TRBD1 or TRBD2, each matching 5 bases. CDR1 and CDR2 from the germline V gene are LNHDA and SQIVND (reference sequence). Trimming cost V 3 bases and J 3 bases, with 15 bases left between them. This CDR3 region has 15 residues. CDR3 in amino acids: CASSIYEGSGYEQYF. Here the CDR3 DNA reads TGTGCCAGTAGTATCTACGAGGGGAGCGGCTACGAGCAGTACTTC.

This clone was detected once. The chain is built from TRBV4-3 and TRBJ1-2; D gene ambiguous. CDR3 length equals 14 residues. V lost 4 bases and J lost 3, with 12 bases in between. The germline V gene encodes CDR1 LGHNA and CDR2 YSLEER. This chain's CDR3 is CASSPLDTHYGYTF. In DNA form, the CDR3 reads TGCGCCAGCAGCCCGCTCGACACTCACTATGGCTACACCTTC.

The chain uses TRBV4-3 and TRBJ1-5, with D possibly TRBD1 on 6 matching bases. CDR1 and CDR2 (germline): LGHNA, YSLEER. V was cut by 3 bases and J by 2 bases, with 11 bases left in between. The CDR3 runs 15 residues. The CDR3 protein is CASSQTRGGNQPQHF. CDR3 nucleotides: TGCGCCAGCAGCCAGACCAGGGGAGGCAATCAGCCCCAGCATTTT.